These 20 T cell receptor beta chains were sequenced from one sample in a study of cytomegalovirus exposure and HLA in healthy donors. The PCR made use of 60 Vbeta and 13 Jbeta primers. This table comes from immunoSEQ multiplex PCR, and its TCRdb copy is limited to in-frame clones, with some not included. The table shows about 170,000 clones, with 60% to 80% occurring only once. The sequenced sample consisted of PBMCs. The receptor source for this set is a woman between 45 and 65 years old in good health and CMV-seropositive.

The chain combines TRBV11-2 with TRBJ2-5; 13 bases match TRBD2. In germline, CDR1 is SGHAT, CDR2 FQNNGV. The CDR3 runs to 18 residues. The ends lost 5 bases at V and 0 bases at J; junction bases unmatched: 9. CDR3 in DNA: TGTGCCAGCAGCCCTGGACTAGCGGGGGCCTTGTACCAAGAGACCCAGTACTTC. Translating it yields CASSPGLAGALYQETQYF.

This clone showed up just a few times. CDR3 nucleotides: TGTGCCAGCACTACAGGACAGGGCACCTACGAGCAGTACTTC. Its protein product is CASTTGQGTYEQYF. The genes are TRBV6-1 and TRBJ2-7; 8 bases are shared with TRBD1. With 7 bases clipped from V and 2 bases from J, the junction kept 7 bases outside the gene matches. The CDR3 covers 14 residues. The germline gives CDR1 MNHNS, CDR2 SASEGT.

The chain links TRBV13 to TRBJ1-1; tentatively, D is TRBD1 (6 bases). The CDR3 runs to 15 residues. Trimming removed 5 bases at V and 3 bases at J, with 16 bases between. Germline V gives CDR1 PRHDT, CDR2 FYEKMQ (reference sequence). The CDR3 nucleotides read TGTGCCAGCAGCCCACCCGGGGGGCGGGACACTGAAGCTTTCTTT. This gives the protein CASSPPGGRDTEAFF.

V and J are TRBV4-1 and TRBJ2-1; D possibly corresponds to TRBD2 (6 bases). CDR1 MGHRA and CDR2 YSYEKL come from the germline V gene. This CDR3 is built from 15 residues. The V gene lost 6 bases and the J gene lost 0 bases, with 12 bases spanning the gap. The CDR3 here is CASRGEAGSYNEQFF. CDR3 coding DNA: TGCGCCAGCAGGGGGGAAGCGGGCTCCTACAATGAGCAGTTCTTC.

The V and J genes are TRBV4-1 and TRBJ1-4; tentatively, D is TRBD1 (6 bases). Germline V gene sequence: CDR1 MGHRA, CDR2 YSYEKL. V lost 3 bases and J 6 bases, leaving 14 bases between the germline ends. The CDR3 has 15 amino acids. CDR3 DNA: TGCGCCAGCAGCCAGTACCAGGGGAAGGATGAAAAACTGTTTTTT. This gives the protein CASSQYQGKDEKLFF.

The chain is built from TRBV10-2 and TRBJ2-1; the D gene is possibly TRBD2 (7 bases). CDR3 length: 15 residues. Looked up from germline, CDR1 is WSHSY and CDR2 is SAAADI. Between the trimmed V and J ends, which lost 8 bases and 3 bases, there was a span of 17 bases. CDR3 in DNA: TGCGCCAGCGCCCGAGGGGGGACTAACTACAATGAGCAGTTCTTC. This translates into CASARGGTNYNEQFF.

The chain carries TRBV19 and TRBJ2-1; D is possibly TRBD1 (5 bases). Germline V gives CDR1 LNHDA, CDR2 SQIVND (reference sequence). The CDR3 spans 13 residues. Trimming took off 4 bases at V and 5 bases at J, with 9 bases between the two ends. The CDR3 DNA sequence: TGTGCCAGTAGTAGGGAAGGGGACAATGAGCAGTTCTTC. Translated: CASSREGDNEQFF.

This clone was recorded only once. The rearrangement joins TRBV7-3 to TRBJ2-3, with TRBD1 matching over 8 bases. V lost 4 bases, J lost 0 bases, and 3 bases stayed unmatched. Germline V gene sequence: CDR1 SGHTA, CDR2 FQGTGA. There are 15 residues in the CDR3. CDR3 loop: CASSSGTGSTDTQYF. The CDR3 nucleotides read TGTGCCAGCAGCTCTGGGACAGGTAGCACAGATACGCAGTATTTT.

CDR3 sequence reads: CASSKDYGVYGYTF. CDR3 nucleotides: TGTGCCAGCAGCAAGGACTATGGGGTCTATGGCTACACCTTC. The chain employs TRBV5-4 and TRBJ1-2; no clear D gene. CDR3 size: 14 residues. From germline, CDR1 is SGHNT and CDR2 YYREEE (reference sequence). Trimming shortened V by 4 bases and J by 4 bases, and 14 bases separated the two germline ends.

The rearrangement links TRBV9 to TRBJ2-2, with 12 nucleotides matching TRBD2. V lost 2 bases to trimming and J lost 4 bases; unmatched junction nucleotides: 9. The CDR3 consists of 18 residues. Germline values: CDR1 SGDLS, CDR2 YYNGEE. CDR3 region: CASSVGGGLAGLTGELFF. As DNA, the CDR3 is TGTGCCAGCAGCGTCGGTGGGGGACTAGCGGGCCTCACCGGGGAGCTGTTTTTT. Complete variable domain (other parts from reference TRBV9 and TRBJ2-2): DSGVTQTPKHLITATGQRVTLRCSPRSGDLSVYWYQQSLDQGLQFLIQYYNGEERAKGNILERFSAQQFPDLHSELNLSSLELGDSALYFCASSVGGGLAGLTGELFFGEGSRLTVL.

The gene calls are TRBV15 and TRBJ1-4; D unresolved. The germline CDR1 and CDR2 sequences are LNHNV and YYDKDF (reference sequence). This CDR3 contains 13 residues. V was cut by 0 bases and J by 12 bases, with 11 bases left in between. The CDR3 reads CATSRDWTVELFF. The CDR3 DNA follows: TGTGCCACCAGCAGAGATTGGACTGTGGAACTGTTTTTT. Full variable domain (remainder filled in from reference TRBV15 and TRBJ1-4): DAMVIQNPRYQVTQFGKPVTLSCSQTLNHNVMYWYQQKSSQAPKLLFHYYDKDFNNEADTPDNFQSRRPNTSFCFLDIRSPGLGDTAMYLCATSRDWTVELFFGSGTQLSVL.

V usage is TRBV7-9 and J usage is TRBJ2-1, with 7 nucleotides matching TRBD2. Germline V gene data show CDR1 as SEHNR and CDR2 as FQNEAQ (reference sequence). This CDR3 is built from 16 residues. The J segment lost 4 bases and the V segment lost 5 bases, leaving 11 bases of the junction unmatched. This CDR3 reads CASSPTASGQYNEQFF. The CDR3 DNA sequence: TGTGCCAGCAGCCCTACGGCTAGCGGCCAATACAATGAGCAGTTCTTC.

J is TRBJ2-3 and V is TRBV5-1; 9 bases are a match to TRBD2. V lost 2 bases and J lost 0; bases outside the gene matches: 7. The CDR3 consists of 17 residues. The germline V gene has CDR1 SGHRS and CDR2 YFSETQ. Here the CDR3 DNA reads TGCGCCAGCAGCTTAAGCGGGGGGTTACCTAGCACAGATACGCAGTATTTT. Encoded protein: CASSLSGGLPSTDTQYF. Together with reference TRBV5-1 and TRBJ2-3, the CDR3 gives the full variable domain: KAGVTQTPRYLIKTRGQQVTLSCSPISGHRSVSWYQQTPGQGLQFLFEYFSETQRNKGNFPGRFSGRQFSNSRSEMNVSTLELGDSALYLCASSLSGGLPSTDTQYFGPGTRLTVL.

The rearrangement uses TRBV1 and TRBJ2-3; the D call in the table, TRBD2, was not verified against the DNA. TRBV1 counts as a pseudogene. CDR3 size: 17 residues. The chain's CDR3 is CTSTTNPIVFWWDTQYF. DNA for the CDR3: TGCACCAGCACGACTAACCCAATAGTTTTTTGGTGGGATACGCAGTATTTT.

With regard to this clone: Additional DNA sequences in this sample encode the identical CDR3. The CDR3: CASRQGASNQPQHF. In nucleotides, the CDR3 is TGTGCCAGCAGACAGGGTGCCAGCAATCAGCCCCAGCATTTT. The V and J genes are TRBV7-8 and TRBJ1-5, with D tentatively TRBD1 (6 bases). V shed 6 bases and J shed 1 base, with 10 bases lying between them. CDR3 length: 14 amino acids. CDR1 is SGHVS and CDR2 is FQNEAQ in the germline V gene.

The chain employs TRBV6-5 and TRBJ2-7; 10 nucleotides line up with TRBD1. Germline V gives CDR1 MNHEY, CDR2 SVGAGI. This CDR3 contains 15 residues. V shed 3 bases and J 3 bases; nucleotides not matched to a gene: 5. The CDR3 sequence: CASSYAGQGNYEQYF. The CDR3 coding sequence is TGTGCCAGCAGTTATGCGGGACAGGGGAACTACGAGCAGTACTTC.

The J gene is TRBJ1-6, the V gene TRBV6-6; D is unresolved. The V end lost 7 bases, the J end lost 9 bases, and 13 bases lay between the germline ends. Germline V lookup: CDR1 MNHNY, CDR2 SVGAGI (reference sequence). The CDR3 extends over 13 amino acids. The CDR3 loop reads CASNGESFSPLHF. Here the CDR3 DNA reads TGTGCCAGCAACGGGGAGAGCTTTTCACCCCTCCACTTT.

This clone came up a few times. The DNA for the CDR3 is TGTGCCAGCTCACCGAATACAGGGGGGTTCAGGTCACCCCTCCACTTT. Its protein product is CASSPNTGGFRSPLHF. The chain has TRBV18 and TRBJ1-6, with 8 positions matching TRBD1. Germline trimming cut 3 bases from V and 10 bases from J; bases unmatched to any gene: 11. The length of the CDR3 is 16 residues. Germline-derived CDR1 and CDR2 are KGHSH and LQKENI.

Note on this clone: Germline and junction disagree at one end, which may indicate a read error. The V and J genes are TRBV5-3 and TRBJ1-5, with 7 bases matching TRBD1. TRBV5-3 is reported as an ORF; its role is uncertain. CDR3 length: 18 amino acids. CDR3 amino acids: CARSLDSNRQGCNQPQHF. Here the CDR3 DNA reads TGTGCCAGAAGTTTGGATTCAAATAGACAGGGCTGTAATCAGCCCCAGCATTTT.

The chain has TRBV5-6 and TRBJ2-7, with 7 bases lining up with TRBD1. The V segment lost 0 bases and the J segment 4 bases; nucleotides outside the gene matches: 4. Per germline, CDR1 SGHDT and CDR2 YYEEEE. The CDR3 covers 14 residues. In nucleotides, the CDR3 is TGTGCCAGCAGCTTGGACGGGACAGCGTACGAGCAGTACTTC. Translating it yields CASSLDGTAYEQYF.